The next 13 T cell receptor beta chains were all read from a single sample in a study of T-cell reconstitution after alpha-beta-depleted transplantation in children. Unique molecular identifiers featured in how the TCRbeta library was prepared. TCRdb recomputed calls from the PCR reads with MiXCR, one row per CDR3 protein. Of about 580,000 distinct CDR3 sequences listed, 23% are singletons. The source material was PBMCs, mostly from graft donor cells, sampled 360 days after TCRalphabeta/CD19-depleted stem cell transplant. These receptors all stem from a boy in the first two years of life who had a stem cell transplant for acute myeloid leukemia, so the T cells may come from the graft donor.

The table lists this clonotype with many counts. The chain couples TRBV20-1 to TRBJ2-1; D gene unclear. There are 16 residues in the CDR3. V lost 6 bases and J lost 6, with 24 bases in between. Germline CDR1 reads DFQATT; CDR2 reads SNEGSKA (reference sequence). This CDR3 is CSAPTLVVLGGNEQFF. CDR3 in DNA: TGCAGTGCGCCCACCCTTGTAGTTCTAGGCGGCAATGAGCAGTTCTTC.

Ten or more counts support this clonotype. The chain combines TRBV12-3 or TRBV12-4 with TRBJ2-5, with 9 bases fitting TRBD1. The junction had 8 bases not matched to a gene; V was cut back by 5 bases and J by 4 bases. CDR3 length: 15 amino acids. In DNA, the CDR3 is TGTGCCAGCAGTCCGCGGGACAGGGAAGGAGAGACCCAGTACTTC. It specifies CASSPRDREGETQYF.

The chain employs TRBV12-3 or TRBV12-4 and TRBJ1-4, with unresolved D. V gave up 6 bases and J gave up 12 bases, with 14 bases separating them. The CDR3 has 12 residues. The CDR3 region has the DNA TGTGCCAGCAGCCCAAGCGGTAGGGAACTGTTTTTT. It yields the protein CASSPSGRELFF.

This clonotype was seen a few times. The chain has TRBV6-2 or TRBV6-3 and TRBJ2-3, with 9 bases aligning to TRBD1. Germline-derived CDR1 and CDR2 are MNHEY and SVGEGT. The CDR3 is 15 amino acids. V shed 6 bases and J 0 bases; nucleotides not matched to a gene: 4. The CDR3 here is CASSKGTGSTDTQYF. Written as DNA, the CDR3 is TGTGCCAGCAGCAAGGGGACAGGGAGCACAGATACGCAGTATTTT.

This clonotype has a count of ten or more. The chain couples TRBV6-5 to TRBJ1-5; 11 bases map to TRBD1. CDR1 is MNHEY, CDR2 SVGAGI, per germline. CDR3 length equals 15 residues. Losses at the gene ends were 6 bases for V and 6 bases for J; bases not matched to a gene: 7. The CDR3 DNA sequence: TGTGCCAGCAGCAGGGACAGGGGGTCGGGTCAGCCCCAGCATTTT. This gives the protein CASSRDRGSGQPQHF.

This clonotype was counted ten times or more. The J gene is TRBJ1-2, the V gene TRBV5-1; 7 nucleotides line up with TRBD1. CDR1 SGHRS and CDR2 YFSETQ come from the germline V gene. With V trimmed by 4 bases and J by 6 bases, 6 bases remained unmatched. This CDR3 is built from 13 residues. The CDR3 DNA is TGCGCCAGCAGCGACCAGGGGGTGGATGGCTACACCTTC. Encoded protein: CASSDQGVDGYTF.

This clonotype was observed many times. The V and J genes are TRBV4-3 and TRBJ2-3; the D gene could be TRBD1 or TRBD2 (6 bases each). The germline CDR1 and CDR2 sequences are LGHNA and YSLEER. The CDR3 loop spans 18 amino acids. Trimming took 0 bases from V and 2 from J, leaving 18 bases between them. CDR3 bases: TGCGCCAGCAGCCAAGAGTCCATTACGGGGGCAAACACAGATACGCAGTATTTT. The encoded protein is CASSQESITGANTDTQYF.

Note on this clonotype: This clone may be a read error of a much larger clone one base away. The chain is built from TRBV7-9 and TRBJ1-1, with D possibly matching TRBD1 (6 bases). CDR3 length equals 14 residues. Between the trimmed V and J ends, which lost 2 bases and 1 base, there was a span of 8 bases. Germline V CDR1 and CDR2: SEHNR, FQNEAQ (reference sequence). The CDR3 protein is CASSLTTGNTEAFF. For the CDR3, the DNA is TGTGCCAGCAGCTTAACGACAGGGAACACTGAAGCTTTCTTT.

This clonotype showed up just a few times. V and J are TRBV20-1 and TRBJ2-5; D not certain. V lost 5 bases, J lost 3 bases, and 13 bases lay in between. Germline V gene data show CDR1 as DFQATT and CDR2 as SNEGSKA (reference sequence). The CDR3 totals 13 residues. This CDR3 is CSALRILEETQYF. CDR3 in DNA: TGCAGTGCTCTTCGGATTTTAGAAGAGACCCAGTACTTC.

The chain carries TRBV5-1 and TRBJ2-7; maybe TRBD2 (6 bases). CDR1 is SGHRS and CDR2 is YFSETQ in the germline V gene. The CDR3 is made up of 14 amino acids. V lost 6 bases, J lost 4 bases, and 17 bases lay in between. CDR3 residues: CASKVVSGPYEQYV. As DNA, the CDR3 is TGCGCCAGCAAGGTTGTTAGCGGACCATACGAGCAGTACGTC.

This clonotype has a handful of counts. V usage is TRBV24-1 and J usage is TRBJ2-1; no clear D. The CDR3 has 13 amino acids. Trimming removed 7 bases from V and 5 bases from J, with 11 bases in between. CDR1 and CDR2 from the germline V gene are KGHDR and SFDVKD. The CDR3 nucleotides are TGTGCCACCAGCGTTGGATCTAACAATGAGCAGTTCTTC. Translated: CATSVGSNNEQFF.

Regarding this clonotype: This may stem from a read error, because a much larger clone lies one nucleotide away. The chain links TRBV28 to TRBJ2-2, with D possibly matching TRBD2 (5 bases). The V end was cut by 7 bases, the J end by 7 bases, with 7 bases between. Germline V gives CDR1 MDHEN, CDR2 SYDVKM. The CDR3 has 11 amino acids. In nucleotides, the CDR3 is TGTGCCAGCACCGAGGGCGGGGAGCTGTTTTTT. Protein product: CASTEGGELFF.

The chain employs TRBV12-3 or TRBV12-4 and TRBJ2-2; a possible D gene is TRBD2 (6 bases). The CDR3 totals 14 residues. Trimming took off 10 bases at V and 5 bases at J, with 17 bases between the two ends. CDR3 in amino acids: CATQFMRGTGELFF. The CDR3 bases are TGTGCCACCCAGTTCATGCGGGGAACCGGGGAGCTGTTTTTT.